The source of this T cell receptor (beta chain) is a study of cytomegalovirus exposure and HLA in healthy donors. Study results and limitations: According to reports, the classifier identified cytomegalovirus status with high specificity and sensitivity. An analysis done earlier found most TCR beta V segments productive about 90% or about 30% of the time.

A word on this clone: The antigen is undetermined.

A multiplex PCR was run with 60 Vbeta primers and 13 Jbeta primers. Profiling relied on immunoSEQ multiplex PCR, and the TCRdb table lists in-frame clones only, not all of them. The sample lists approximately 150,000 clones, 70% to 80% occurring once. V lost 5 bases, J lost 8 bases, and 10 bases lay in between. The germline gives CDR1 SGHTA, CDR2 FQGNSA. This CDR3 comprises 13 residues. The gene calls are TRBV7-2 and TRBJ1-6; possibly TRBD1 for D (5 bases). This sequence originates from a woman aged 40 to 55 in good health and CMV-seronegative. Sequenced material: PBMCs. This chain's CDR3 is CASSTEGDSPLHF. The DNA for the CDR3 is TGTGCCAGCAGCACAGAAGGGGATTCACCCCTCCACTTT.